The 16 T cell receptor beta chains given below trace back to one sample, sequenced in a study of Ad26.COV2.S vaccination and SARS-CoV-2 variants. Treatment: around 19 received Ad26.COV2.S at low or high dose, single or two shots; five or six received placebo; per-sample allocation not given. Collection of the samples took place on day 63 after the first injection of vaccine or placebo. The table came from immunoSEQ multiplex PCR; TCRdb's copy has only in-frame clones and leaves some out. The sample shows some 340,000 clones, around four fifths of them seen only once. The sample here was peripheral blood, taken in a trial of Ad26.COV2.S vaccine versus placebo. These receptor sequences come from a person between 18 and 65 years old who received the Ad26.COV2.S COVID-19 vaccine or a placebo.

The chain couples TRBV19 to TRBJ2-1, with 13 bases matching TRBD2. Germline V CDR1 and CDR2: LNHDA, SQIVND (reference sequence). The V gene end was trimmed by 8 bases and the J gene end by 6 bases; junction bases not matched to a gene: 10. This CDR3 has 16 amino acids. CDR3 protein: CASRRGRTSGGNEQFF. As DNA, the CDR3 is TGTGCCAGTCGCCGGGGAAGGACTAGCGGGGGCAATGAGCAGTTCTTC.

The chain combines TRBV5-1 with TRBJ2-1; 11 bases agree with TRBD1. J gave up 5 bases and V 7 bases, and 5 bases lay outside the gene matches. CDR1 SGHRS and CDR2 YFSETQ come from the germline V gene. The CDR3 has 14 residues. The CDR3 DNA is TGCGCCAGCGGGACGGGACAGGGGGACAATGAGCAGTTCTTC. Its protein is CASGTGQGDNEQFF.

V usage is TRBV11-3 and J usage is TRBJ1-1, with D unclear. Germline assignment: CDR1 SGHNT and CDR2 YENEEA. With 1 base removed from V and 5 bases from J, the gap between germline ends came to 5 bases. This CDR3 comprises 12 residues. CDR3: CASSLVYTEAFF. The CDR3 DNA follows: TGTGCCAGCAGCTTAGTATATACTGAAGCTTTCTTT.

V and J are TRBV19 and TRBJ2-5, with a tentative D call TRBD1 (6 bases). Germline CDR1 is LNHDA and CDR2 is SQIVND (reference sequence). Trimming removed 4 bases from V and 1 base from J, with 7 bases in between. The CDR3 is 13 amino acids. The CDR3 region has the DNA TGTGCCAGTAGTAAGACAGGCCAAGAGACCCAGTACTTC. It translates to CASSKTGQETQYF. Full variable domain (remainder filled in from reference TRBV19 and TRBJ2-5): DGGITQSPKYLFRKEGQNVTLSCEQNLNHDAMYWYRQDPGQGLRLIYYSQIVNDFQKGDIAEGYSVSREKKESFPLTVTSAQKNPTAFYLCASSKTGQETQYFGPGTRLLVL.

The rearrangement links TRBV5-1 to TRBJ1-1; 8 bases are shared with TRBD1. The germline V gene encodes CDR1 SGHRS and CDR2 YFSETQ. J was trimmed by 4 bases and V by 4 bases; bases with no gene match: 9. This CDR3 comprises 15 residues. The CDR3 DNA reads as TGCGCCAGCAGCACGACAGGGGTGTCAAGCACTGAAGCTTTCTTT. It is translated as CASSTTGVSSTEAFF.

The V call is TRBV5-1, the J call TRBJ2-2; D might be TRBD2 (5 bases). CDR1 SGHRS and CDR2 YFSETQ come from the germline V gene. Trimming removed 6 bases from V and 6 bases from J, with 21 bases in between. The CDR3 length is 16 residues. As DNA, the CDR3 is TGCGCCAGCATCAACCGGGCCGCAACGGGGTCCGGGGAGCTGTTTTTT. Residues: CASINRAATGSGELFF.

The chain is built from TRBV7-9 and TRBJ1-6; 8 bases agree with TRBD1. With V trimmed by 5 bases and J by 10 bases, 10 bases remained unmatched. The CDR3 length is 15 residues. Germline loops: CDR1 SEHNR, CDR2 FQNEAQ (reference sequence). The CDR3 is CASSDGQGTGSPLHF. The CDR3 DNA follows: TGTGCCAGCAGCGACGGACAGGGTACAGGCTCACCCCTCCACTTT.

This chain links TRBV11-2 with TRBJ2-3; TRBD1 aligns across 7 bases. Germline V gene data show CDR1 as SGHAT and CDR2 as FQNNGV. J was trimmed by 1 base and V by 5 bases; bases with no gene match: 9. There are 16 residues in the CDR3. The CDR3, as DNA: TGTGCCAGCAGCGGAACAGGGGAGTGGGGCACAGATACGCAGTATTTT. This gives the protein CASSGTGEWGTDTQYF.

The rearrangement joins TRBV24-1 to TRBJ2-3, with 10 bases lining up with TRBD2. CDR3 size: 16 residues. J gave up 5 bases and V 0 bases, and 4 bases lay outside the gene matches. The germline CDR1 and CDR2 sequences are KGHDR and SFDVKD. The DNA of the CDR3 is TGTGCCACCAGTGATTTGCCTAGCGGGGGTTTAGATACGCAGTATTTT. Its translation is CATSDLPSGGLDTQYF.

This clone is a singleton in its sample. The chain couples TRBV6-2 or TRBV6-3 to TRBJ2-2, with 8 bases lining up with TRBD1. The germline V gene encodes CDR1 MNHEY and CDR2 SVGEGT. The CDR3 extends over 15 amino acids. Unmatched junction bases numbered 2, after V lost 4 bases and J lost 1 base. CDR3 residues: CASSSRGRNTGELFF. CDR3 sequence (DNA): TGTGCCAGCAGTTCCAGGGGGCGGAACACCGGGGAGCTGTTTTTT.

The chain carries TRBV28 and TRBJ2-7; D ambiguous. CDR3 length: 16 residues. The V end lost 4 bases, the J end lost 4 bases, and 20 bases lay between the germline ends. In germline, CDR1 is MDHEN, CDR2 SYDVKM. The CDR3 bases are TGTGCCAGCAGTTCGAAAACCGGGCAGAGAAGGTACGAGCAGTACTTC. Its protein product is CASSSKTGQRRYEQYF. Based on the CDR3 plus reference TRBV28 and TRBJ2-7, the full variable domain is DVKVTQSSRYLVKRTGEKVFLECVQDMDHENMFWYRQDPGLGLRLIYFSYDVKMKEKGDIPEGYSVSREKKERFSLILESASTNQTSMYLCASSSKTGQRRYEQYFGPGTRLTVT.

This clone has just one count. The chain has TRBV5-5 and TRBJ1-1; 7 nucleotides line up with TRBD1. Trimming removed 4 bases from V and 0 bases from J; junction bases left unmatched: 3. The CDR3 totals 14 residues. Germline assignment: CDR1 SGHKS and CDR2 YYEKEE (reference sequence). CDR3 protein: CASSRDSMNTEAFF. CDR3 nucleotides: TGTGCCAGCAGCCGGGACAGCATGAACACTGAAGCTTTCTTT. The whole variable domain, filled in from reference TRBV5-5 and TRBJ1-1, reads DAGVTQSPTHLIKTRGQQVTLRCSPISGHKSVSWYQQVLGQGPQFIFQYYEKEERGRGNFPDRFSARQFPNYSSELNVNALLLGDSALYLCASSRDSMNTEAFFGQGTRLTVV.

This chain connects TRBV5-1 to TRBJ2-3, with TRBD2 identical over 9 bases. The germline V gene encodes CDR1 SGHRS and CDR2 YFSETQ. This CDR3 comprises 16 residues. Trimming removed 0 bases from V and 4 bases from J; junction bases left unmatched: 6. The CDR3 sequence: CASSLVLAGRSDTQYF. For the CDR3, the DNA is TGCGCCAGCAGCTTGGTTCTAGCGGGGAGGTCAGATACGCAGTATTTT.

CDR3 DNA sequence: TGTGCCAGCAGTTCGCAACAGGGGGCGCTTGGCTACACCTTC. Translated, it gives CASSSQQGALGYTF. The gene calls are TRBV27 and TRBJ1-2; TRBD1 agrees at 9 bases. CDR1 is MNHEY and CDR2 is SMNVEV in the germline V gene (reference sequence). The length of the CDR3 is 14 residues. V was pared by 4 bases and J by 7 bases, with 7 bases of the junction left unmatched.

The J gene is TRBJ2-7, the V gene TRBV2; D is perhaps TRBD1 (5 bases). Germline-derived CDR1 and CDR2 are SNHLY and FYNNEI. V was shortened by 11 bases and J by 0 bases, with 14 bases between the two germline ends. This CDR3 is built from 13 residues. CDR3 in amino acids: CASVWGISYEQYF. CDR3 in DNA: TGTGCCTCCGTCTGGGGCATCTCCTACGAGCAGTACTTC. Filled out from reference TRBV2 and TRBJ2-7, the complete variable domain reads EPEVTQTPSHQVTQMGQEVILRCVPISNHLYFYWYRQILGQKVEFLVSFYNNEISEKSEIFDDQFSVERPDGSNFTLKIRSTKLEDSAMYFCASVWGISYEQYFGPGTRLTVT.

This clone was recorded a few times. The chain carries TRBV6-6 and TRBJ1-3; tentatively, D is TRBD1 (5 bases). This CDR3 comprises 18 residues. Germline V gene data show CDR1 as MNHNY and CDR2 as SVGAGI (reference sequence). With 5 bases removed from V and 0 bases from J, the gap between germline ends came to 20 bases. The CDR3 sequence: CASSPTHLGHNSGNTIYF. CDR3 in DNA: TGTGCCAGCAGTCCGACCCACCTTGGACACAACTCTGGAAACACCATATATTTT.